These 16 T cell receptor beta chains were sequenced from one sample in a study of CD4 T cells in relation to SARS-CoV-2 and coronaviruses. Produced via immunoSEQ multiplex PCR; TCRdb's table is partial and in-frame only. There are just over 35,000 clones in the sample; around 85% occur only once, and over 5% lies in the top ten. The antigens for these receptors are not known. The specimen sequenced was naive CD4+ T cells from PBMCs, cultured in vitro. Documented subset: naive CD4+ T cells isolated by negative enrichment. The receptors come from an adult with COVID-19.

This clone was seen only once. The J gene is TRBJ2-1, the V gene TRBV19, with 15 bases lining up with TRBD2. The CDR3 length is 18 residues. J was trimmed by 5 bases and V by 4 bases; bases with no gene match: 9. CDR1 is LNHDA and CDR2 is SQIVND in the germline V gene (reference sequence). This chain's CDR3 is CASSNGLAGGPINNEQFF. CDR3 in DNA: TGTGCCAGTAGTAACGGACTAGCGGGAGGGCCAATCAACAATGAGCAGTTCTTC.

The table lists this clone with a few counts. The V and J genes are TRBV28 and TRBJ1-2; D possibly corresponds to TRBD1 (5 bases). There are 13 residues in the CDR3. V was pared by 3 bases and J by 4 bases, with 9 bases between. Germline V gene sequence: CDR1 MDHEN, CDR2 SYDVKM. The CDR3 DNA is TGTGCCAGCAGTTTCCGAGGGGTCTATGGCTACACCTTC. Protein sequence: CASSFRGVYGYTF.

The chain carries TRBV27 and TRBJ2-7, with 8 positions matching TRBD1. Germline CDR1 MNHEY, CDR2 SMNVEV (reference sequence). The CDR3 contains 14 residues. V dropped 6 bases and J dropped 5; count of bases not matched to a gene: 9. This chain's CDR3 is CASRSWTGTHEQYF. The CDR3 region has the DNA TGTGCCAGCAGATCCTGGACAGGGACCCACGAGCAGTACTTC.

V is TRBV28 and J is TRBJ2-3; 13 bases are shared with TRBD2. V shed 8 bases, J shed 0 bases, and the junction held 8 bases outside the gene matches. The CDR3 is 17 residues long. Germline V gives CDR1 MDHEN, CDR2 SYDVKM. The CDR3 here is CASGKMGLAGSTDTQYF. CDR3 nucleotide sequence: TGTGCCAGCGGTAAAATGGGACTAGCGGGGAGCACAGATACGCAGTATTTT.

The J gene is TRBJ2-2, the V gene TRBV19, with 8 nucleotides matching TRBD2. J was trimmed by 4 bases and V by 3 bases; bases with no gene match: 4. The germline V gene encodes CDR1 LNHDA and CDR2 SQIVND (reference sequence). The CDR3 is made up of 15 amino acids. DNA of the CDR3: TGTGCCAGTAGTATGATAGCGGGAAGCACCGGGGAGCTGTTTTTT. Its protein is CASSMIAGSTGELFF.

This clone has more than one count but fewer than ten. The CDR3 DNA is TGTGCCAGCAGAGAGGGCCTCGGGGGCGATCACTATGGCTACACCTTC. It specifies CASREGLGGDHYGYTF. The chain uses TRBV28 and TRBJ1-2, with a possible D match to TRBD1 (6 bases). The germline V gene has CDR1 MDHEN and CDR2 SYDVKM. The CDR3 totals 16 residues. V was clipped by 6 bases and J by 3 bases, with 20 bases between them.

V is TRBV18 and J is TRBJ1-1; TRBD1 matches 8 bases. Germline CDR1 reads KGHSH; CDR2 reads LQKENI. The CDR3 spans 13 residues. V lost 2 bases to trimming and J lost 8 bases; unmatched junction nucleotides: 4. In nucleotides, the CDR3 is TGTGCCAGCTCACCAAGTCGGGACAGGGAAGCTTTCTTT. It is translated as CASSPSRDREAFF.

This chain connects TRBV27 to TRBJ2-2; 11 nucleotides line up with TRBD2. The germline CDR1 and CDR2 sequences are MNHEY and SMNVEV (reference sequence). The V segment lost 10 bases and the J segment 2 bases; nucleotides outside the gene matches: 6. The CDR3 contains 15 residues. The CDR3 sequence is CATNSGRANTGELFF. The CDR3 coding sequence is TGTGCCACCAATAGCGGGAGGGCCAACACCGGGGAGCTGTTTTTT.

The rearrangement joins TRBV4-1 to TRBJ1-5; TRBD1 is a possible D gene (5 bases). This CDR3 spans 14 amino acids. V was trimmed by 3 bases and J by 7 bases, leaving 13 bases between them. From germline, CDR1 is MGHRA and CDR2 YSYEKL. In DNA form, the CDR3 reads TGCGCCAGCAGCCAGGGCCCGGGGGGGCAGCCCCAGCATTTT. Translated: CASSQGPGGQPQHF.

The J gene is TRBJ2-7, the V gene TRBV28, with 8 bases matching TRBD1. Per the germline V gene, CDR1 is MDHEN and CDR2 is SYDVKM. This CDR3 has 15 residues. After removal of 6 bases from V and 2 bases from J, the junction contained 9 bases not matched to a gene. The CDR3 is CASSPTGQEAYEQYF. The CDR3 coding sequence is TGTGCCAGCAGCCCCACGGGACAGGAGGCCTACGAGCAGTACTTC.

The CDR3 region has the DNA TGCAGTGCTAGGGCCTACAATGAGCAGTTCTTC. Its translation is CSARAYNEQFF. This rearrangement joins TRBV20-1 to TRBJ2-1; D is unresolved. Germline V gives CDR1 DFQATT, CDR2 SNEGSKA (reference sequence). V was pared by 3 bases and J by 2 bases, with 2 bases between. CDR3 size: 11 residues.

A few counts support this clone. The chain is built from TRBV19 and TRBJ1-5; D ambiguous. V lost 2 bases, J lost 4 bases, and 9 bases lay in between. This CDR3 has 14 amino acids. The germline V gene encodes CDR1 LNHDA and CDR2 SQIVND (reference sequence). CDR3 amino acids: CASSIIGENQPQHF. The CDR3 DNA sequence: TGTGCCAGTAGTATAATCGGGGAAAATCAGCCCCAGCATTTT.

Only one count was recorded for this clone. This chain uses TRBV28 with TRBJ1-2; D is uncertain. This CDR3 contains 12 residues. The V and J ends lost 3 bases and 7 bases respectively, with 9 bases between them. CDR1 MDHEN and CDR2 SYDVKM come from the germline V gene. The CDR3 coding sequence is TGTGCCAGCAGTTTCGGCGGCGGTGGCTACACCTTC. Translating it yields CASSFGGGGYTF.

This clone showed up just a few times. The genes are TRBV7-2 and TRBJ1-2; no clear D gene. The CDR3 runs 12 residues. The germline V gene has CDR1 SGHTA and CDR2 FQGNSA. The germline V and J ends were trimmed by 2 bases and 5 bases, with 6 bases remaining between them. The CDR3 is CASSLQRYGYTF. The CDR3 DNA follows: TGTGCCAGCAGCTTACAAAGATATGGCTACACCTTC.

The chain is built from TRBV14 and TRBJ2-1, with D uncertain. V lost 1 base, J lost 0 bases, and 7 bases lay in between. Germline V gene lookup returns CDR1 SGHDN and CDR2 FVKESK. This CDR3 has 15 residues. CDR3 amino acids: CASSQARVSYNEQFF. CDR3 coding DNA: TGTGCCAGCAGCCAAGCCCGGGTCTCCTACAATGAGCAGTTCTTC.

The J gene is TRBJ1-1, the V gene TRBV5-1, with D possibly TRBD1 on 5 matching bases. The CDR3 runs 14 residues. The V end lost 2 bases, the J end lost 7 bases, and 15 bases lay between the germline ends. CDR1 and CDR2 from the germline V gene are SGHRS and YFSETQ. The DNA of the CDR3 is TGCGCCAGCAGCTTCGAGGGGTATACTGATGAAGCTTTCTTT. It encodes CASSFEGYTDEAFF.